The sample holds one count of the clone carrying this T cell receptor (beta chain). Looked up from germline, CDR1 is SNHLY and CDR2 is FYNNEI. V gave up 3 bases and J gave up 4 bases, with 9 bases separating them. The CDR3 is 13 residues long. This record comes from a study of shared T cell receptors in the human thymus. This table comes from immunoSEQ multiplex PCR, and its TCRdb copy is limited to in-frame clones, with some not included. The data contain about 500,000 clones, roughly 74% of them singletons. This sample was shared with a second study, whose subject was human thymus T cells. Per that study: It was from resections taken during corrective heart surgery that the thymus tissue came. Repertoires sampled from thymus and blood appeared biased in V and J gene usage.

Source material: thymocytes. The TCR was taken from a boy under three years old with a congenital heart defect. The rearrangement joins TRBV2 to TRBJ1-1, with unresolved D. The CDR3 reads CASSDGGSTEAFF. The CDR3 bases are TGTGCCAGCAGTGATGGAGGGAGCACTGAAGCTTTCTTT.